One sample yielded the 3 T cell receptor beta chains listed below, sequenced in a study of shared clonotypes between healthy human individuals. Sequencing was performed with immunoSEQ multiplex PCR; in TCRdb, only in-frame clones are kept and a portion is missing. Of about 2.4 million clones listed, roughly nine tenths are singletons. The sample consisted of naive CD4+ T cells sorted from blood. Subset meaning: CD45RA+ positively selected. All receptors derive from a man between 18 and 29 years old in good health.

As concerns this clone: Additional DNA sequences in this sample encode the identical CDR3. The V and J genes are TRBV19 and TRBJ1-1, with 8 nucleotides matching TRBD1. The germline gives CDR1 LNHDA, CDR2 SQIVND (reference sequence). CDR3 length: 13 amino acids. V lost 4 bases and J lost 4; bases outside the gene matches: 2. CDR3: CASSTDRGTEAFF. Here the CDR3 DNA reads TGTGCCAGTAGTACCGACAGGGGCACTGAAGCTTTCTTT.

This chain joins TRBV6-5 and TRBJ1-2, with no clear D. Trimming shortened V by 7 bases and J by 0 bases, and 12 bases separated the two germline ends. The V gene's germline CDR1 is MNHEY and CDR2 SVGAGI. The CDR3 is 14 amino acids. CDR3 DNA sequence: TGTGCCAGCAAATTTGGCGATTCTAACTATGGCTACACCTTC. Amino acids: CASKFGDSNYGYTF.

The DNA for the CDR3 is TGTGCCAGCAGCACCCCAGGGACGTCGCATTCCGCGGGGGGCTACACCTTC. Amino acid sequence: CASSTPGTSHSAGGYTF. The V gene is TRBV28, the J gene TRBJ1-2, with D perhaps TRBD1 (5 bases). The ends were cut back, 6 bases at V and 8 bases at J, with 28 bases in the middle. Germline V gives CDR1 MDHEN, CDR2 SYDVKM. The CDR3 is 17 residues long.